The 32 T cell receptor beta chains in this list originate from one sample, sequenced in a study of blood T cell repertoires in COVID-19. Repertoires were generated with immunoSEQ multiplex PCR, while TCRdb's copy carries only in-frame clones and drops some. The table records about 47,000 clones, 88% of them present only once. Sequencing was done on a sample of peripheral blood. The receptors stem from a man between 45 and 60 years old with active COVID-19.

This chain uses TRBV7-3 with TRBJ1-5; 8 bases fit TRBD1. J gave up 3 bases and V 5 bases, and 18 bases lay outside the gene matches. Germline V gene lookup returns CDR1 SGHTA and CDR2 FQGTGA. This CDR3 contains 19 residues. This CDR3 is CASSNKVGDRPSFNQPQHF. CDR3 nucleotides: TGTGCCAGCAGCAATAAGGTAGGGGACAGGCCGTCCTTCAATCAGCCCCAGCATTTT.

V usage is TRBV5-1 and J usage is TRBJ1-1; D is unresolved. The V gene's germline CDR1 is SGHRS and CDR2 YFSETQ. With 2 bases removed from V and 0 bases from J, the gap between germline ends came to 11 bases. This CDR3 spans 15 amino acids. CDR3 coding DNA: TGCGCCAGCAGCTTAAATAACAGATTGAACACTGAAGCTTTCTTT. Its translation: CASSLNNRLNTEAFF.

V and J are TRBV7-2 and TRBJ1-1; D is ambiguous. V was clipped by 2 bases and J by 5 bases, with 3 bases between them. CDR3 length equals 11 residues. Germline V CDR1 and CDR2: SGHTA, FQGNSA. CDR3 loop: CASSLYTEAFF. In DNA, the CDR3 is TGTGCCAGCAGCTTATATACTGAAGCTTTCTTT. The whole variable domain, filled in from reference TRBV7-2 and TRBJ1-1, reads GAGVSQSPSNKVTEKGKDVELRCDPISGHTALYWYRQSLGQGLEFLIYFQGNSAPDKSGLPSDRFSAERTGGSVSTLTIQRTQQEDSAVYLCASSLYTEAFFGQGTRLTVV.

A single count supports this clone. The rearrangement uses TRBV25-1 and TRBJ1-3; TRBD1 matches at 7 bases. The CDR3 sequence is 15 residues long. Germline values: CDR1 MGHDK, CDR2 SYGVNS. V was pared by 10 bases and J by 0 bases, with 9 bases of the junction left unmatched. The CDR3 nucleotides are TGTGCCACCTTGATGACAGGGCGCTCTGGAAACACCATATATTTT. Translation gives CATLMTGRSGNTIYF. The entire variable domain, with the rest obtained from reference TRBV25-1 and TRBJ1-3, is as follows: EADIYQTPRYLVIGTGKKITLECSQTMGHDKMYWYQQDPGMELHLIHYSYGVNSTEKGDLSSESTVSRIRTEHFPLTLESARPSHTSQYLCATLMTGRSGNTIYFGEGSWLTVV.

The V gene is TRBV5-1, the J gene TRBJ2-5; maybe TRBD1 (6 bases). The V gene's germline CDR1 is SGHRS and CDR2 YFSETQ. Trimming cost V 2 bases and J 5 bases, with 13 bases left between them. The CDR3 is 14 residues long. DNA for the CDR3: TGCGCCAGCAGCTTAGGACAGCTTGGGGAGACCCAGTACTTC. As protein: CASSLGQLGETQYF.

CDR3 nucleotide sequence: TGCGCCAGCAGCCGGGGAGGGACCGGGGAGCTGTTTTTT. Translating gives CASSRGGTGELFF. The chain carries TRBV5-1 and TRBJ2-2, with TRBD2 matching over 7 bases. This CDR3 has 13 amino acids. CDR1 is SGHRS, CDR2 YFSETQ, per germline. V shed 4 bases, J shed 5 bases, and the junction held 2 bases outside the gene matches.

A single count supports this clone. The V gene is TRBV6-1, the J gene TRBJ1-2, with D perhaps TRBD1 (6 bases). The length of the CDR3 is 16 residues. Trimming took 3 bases from V and 5 from J, leaving 19 bases between them. Per the germline V gene, CDR1 is MNHNS and CDR2 is SASEGT. This CDR3 is CASSDTGGLRKYGYTF. CDR3 DNA: TGTGCCAGCAGTGATACGGGGGGCTTACGAAAGTATGGCTACACCTTC.

The J gene is TRBJ2-3, the V gene TRBV10-3; D call uncertain. CDR1 and CDR2 from the germline V gene are ENHRY and SYGVKD. This CDR3 has 12 amino acids. The germline V and J ends were trimmed by 1 base and 5 bases, with 4 bases remaining between them. The CDR3 DNA sequence: TGTGCCATCAGTGAGTTCTTAGATACGCAGTATTTT. Encoded protein: CAISEFLDTQYF.

This clone was observed once. The V and J genes are TRBV27 and TRBJ2-1; TRBD2 agrees at 7 bases. The V gene end was trimmed by 8 bases and the J gene end by 4 bases; junction bases not matched to a gene: 8. This CDR3 spans 14 amino acids. Germline V gene lookup returns CDR1 MNHEY and CDR2 SMNVEV (reference sequence). The CDR3: CASSVLAEYNEQFF. Written as DNA, the CDR3 is TGTGCCAGCTCTGTTCTAGCGGAATACAATGAGCAGTTCTTC.

This chain connects TRBV11-2 to TRBJ2-4, with 8 nucleotides matching TRBD1. CDR1 is SGHAT and CDR2 is FQNNGV in the germline V gene. This CDR3 has 15 residues. V shed 4 bases and J 1 base; nucleotides not matched to a gene: 3. DNA for the CDR3: TGTGCCAGCAGCTCAGGGGGCATTGCCAAAAACATTCAGTACTTC. It encodes CASSSGGIAKNIQYF.

This clone is a singleton in its sample. The rearrangement joins TRBV20-1 to TRBJ1-1; maybe TRBD1 (5 bases). V was clipped by 3 bases and J by 1 base, with 9 bases between them. The CDR3 is 13 amino acids. Per the germline V gene, CDR1 is DFQATT and CDR2 is SNEGSKA (reference sequence). Written as DNA, the CDR3 is TGCAGTGCTAGTCGACAGCAGAACACTGAAGCTTTCTTT. This encodes CSASRQQNTEAFF.

The chain is built from TRBV18 and TRBJ1-2, with a tentative D call TRBD1 (5 bases). The CDR3 is made up of 16 amino acids. Trimming stripped 3 bases from V and 4 bases from J, with 18 bases between. Looked up from germline, CDR1 is KGHSH and CDR2 is LQKENI. The CDR3 is CASSPPARGLGYGYTF. The CDR3 DNA is TGTGCCAGCTCACCTCCGGCGCGGGGGTTAGGCTATGGCTACACCTTC. The full variable domain, completed using reference TRBV18 and TRBJ1-2, is NAGVMQNPRHLVRRRGQEARLRCSPMKGHSHVYWYRQLPEEGLKFMVYLQKENIIDESGMPKERFSAEFPKEGPSILRIQQVVRGDSAAYFCASSPPARGLGYGYTFGSGTRLTVV.

The chain employs TRBV5-5 and TRBJ2-3; 9 bases line up with TRBD1. Germline V lookup: CDR1 SGHKS, CDR2 YYEKEE (reference sequence). The CDR3 is made up of 15 amino acids. Losses at the gene ends were 9 bases for V and 3 bases for J; bases not matched to a gene: 11. DNA for the CDR3: TGTGCCACAAAGGACGGGACAGGGTTGACAGATACGCAGTATTTT. Residues: CATKDGTGLTDTQYF. The variable domain in full, completed from reference TRBV5-5 and TRBJ2-3, reads DAGVTQSPTHLIKTRGQQVTLRCSPISGHKSVSWYQQVLGQGPQFIFQYYEKEERGRGNFPDRFSARQFPNYSSELNVNALLLGDSALYLCATKDGTGLTDTQYFGPGTRLTVL.

V gene TRBV4-1 combines with J gene TRBJ1-2; D is possibly TRBD1 (5 bases). V was clipped by 5 bases and J by 8 bases, with 12 bases between them. CDR3 length equals 12 residues. Germline CDR1 is MGHRA and CDR2 is YSYEKL. CDR3 coding DNA: TGCGCCAGCAGCGCCTGGGGGAGGGGCTACACCTTC. This translates into CASSAWGRGYTF.

The rearrangement links TRBV19 to TRBJ1-1, with D uncertain. From germline, CDR1 is LNHDA and CDR2 SQIVND (reference sequence). This CDR3 region has 16 residues. V lost 0 bases to trimming and J lost 1 base, with 12 bases between them. CDR3 sequence (DNA): TGTGCCAGTAGTATAGACGGGGAGGTAGGGAACACTGAAGCTTTCTTT. Residues: CASSIDGEVGNTEAFF. The whole variable domain, remainder taken from reference TRBV19 and TRBJ1-1, is DGGITQSPKYLFRKEGQNVTLSCEQNLNHDAMYWYRQDPGQGLRLIYYSQIVNDFQKGDIAEGYSVSREKKESFPLTVTSAQKNPTAFYLCASSIDGEVGNTEAFFGQGTRLTVV.

V and J are TRBV5-6 and TRBJ1-2; D is unresolved. The CDR3 is made up of 12 amino acids. Germline assignment: CDR1 SGHDT and CDR2 YYEEEE. V was trimmed by 4 bases and J by 3 bases, leaving 7 bases between them. The CDR3 coding sequence is TGTGCCAGCAGCACGGACTACTATGGCTACACCTTC. As protein: CASSTDYYGYTF.

V usage is TRBV7-8 and J usage is TRBJ1-5, with 9 bases identical to TRBD1. From germline, CDR1 is SGHVS and CDR2 FQNEAQ. The V segment lost 5 bases and the J segment 3 bases; nucleotides outside the gene matches: 8. The CDR3 contains 16 residues. This CDR3 reads CASSPGTGRSNQPQHF. The CDR3 DNA follows: TGTGCCAGCAGCCCCGGGACAGGGCGCTCCAATCAGCCCCAGCATTTT.

The chain links TRBV27 to TRBJ2-1; 9 nucleotides agree with TRBD2. The CDR3 loop spans 16 amino acids. CDR1 is MNHEY, CDR2 SMNVEV, per germline (reference sequence). V lost 7 bases, J lost 2 bases, and 9 bases stayed unmatched. CDR3 nucleotide sequence: TGTGCCAGCACTGATAGCGGGGGTCCAACCTACAATGAGCAGTTCTTC. Translated: CASTDSGGPTYNEQFF.

This clone has only one observation. The chain carries TRBV11-2 and TRBJ2-1, with 10 positions matching TRBD2. Looked up from germline, CDR1 is SGHAT and CDR2 is FQNNGV. This CDR3 has 16 residues. The ends lost 1 base at V and 7 bases at J; junction bases unmatched: 7. CDR3 nucleotides: TGTGCCAGCAGCTTAGTTTCTAGCGGGAGTATAAATGAGCAGTTCTTC. Translated: CASSLVSSGSINEQFF.

The rearrangement links TRBV29-1 to TRBJ2-1, with 10 bases that match TRBD2. Germline V gene sequence: CDR1 SQVTM, CDR2 ANQGSEA. The CDR3 length is 14 residues. V shed 8 bases, J shed 5 bases, and the junction held 9 bases outside the gene matches. CDR3: CSTKGLAYNNEQFF. In DNA, the CDR3 is TGCAGCACAAAGGGACTAGCGTATAACAATGAGCAGTTCTTC.

This chain connects TRBV11-3 to TRBJ2-3; a possible D gene is TRBD2 (6 bases). CDR1 is SGHNT and CDR2 is YENEEA in the germline V gene. V was cut by 4 bases and J by 3 bases, with 8 bases left in between. The CDR3 has 13 residues. The CDR3 protein is CASSSLATDTQYF. The CDR3 region has the DNA TGTGCCAGCAGCTCACTAGCTACAGATACGCAGTATTTT.

The chain employs TRBV5-1 and TRBJ2-7; the D is unclear. Trimming shortened V by 3 bases and J by 7 bases, and 17 bases separated the two germline ends. Germline values: CDR1 SGHRS, CDR2 YFSETQ. The CDR3 consists of 14 residues. Here the CDR3 reads CASSYLSGTGEQYV. For the CDR3, the DNA is TGCGCCAGCAGCTACCTCTCTGGAACCGGGGAGCAGTACGTC.

J is TRBJ1-1 and V is TRBV19, with 9 nucleotides matching TRBD1. The CDR3 is made up of 14 amino acids. The trim removed 5 bases at V and 5 bases at J, leaving 6 bases unmatched. CDR1 is LNHDA, CDR2 SQIVND, per germline (reference sequence). The DNA for the CDR3 is TGTGCCAGTAGTGCCACAGGGGGCGCGACTGAAGCTTTCTTT. This gives the protein CASSATGGATEAFF.

The V call is TRBV20-1, the J call TRBJ2-7; D perhaps matches TRBD1 (6 bases). Trimming left V 5 bases short and J 3 bases short, with 8 bases between. The CDR3 is 11 amino acids. Germline loops: CDR1 DFQATT, CDR2 SNEGSKA (reference sequence). The CDR3 loop is CSAQQGYEQYV. CDR3 DNA sequence: TGCAGTGCTCAACAGGGCTACGAGCAGTACGTC.

This clone was observed a handful of times. This chain's CDR3 is CASRPKGGNQPQHF. The CDR3 DNA is TGTGCCAGCAGGCCAAAAGGAGGGAATCAGCCCCAGCATTTT. This chain joins TRBV27 and TRBJ1-5; no definite D call. Germline CDR1 and CDR2: MNHEY and SMNVEV (reference sequence). There are 14 residues in the CDR3. With 6 bases removed from V and 4 bases from J, the gap between germline ends came to 13 bases.

J is TRBJ1-1 and V is TRBV3-1 (or the pseudogene TRBV3-2); D not resolved. CDR3 size: 16 residues. The V gene's germline CDR1 is LGHDT and CDR2 YNNKEL (reference sequence). Trimming took off 0 bases at V and 0 bases at J, with 11 bases between the two ends. This chain's CDR3 is CASSQDRGFMNTEAFF. CDR3 coding DNA: TGTGCCAGCAGCCAAGATCGTGGCTTCATGAACACTGAAGCTTTCTTT.

The J gene is TRBJ1-2, the V gene TRBV5-1; D may be TRBD1 (6 bases). Germline V gene data show CDR1 as SGHRS and CDR2 as YFSETQ. The CDR3 has 14 amino acids. Trimming removed 2 bases at V and 0 bases at J, with 8 bases between. CDR3 nucleotide sequence: TGCGCCAGCAGCTTCGGACAGACTAACTATGGCTACACCTTC. Translation gives CASSFGQTNYGYTF.

The V call is TRBV6-6, the J call TRBJ2-7; no clear D. The CDR3 has 11 amino acids. Trimming removed 2 bases from V and 6 bases from J, with 5 bases in between. The germline V gene encodes CDR1 MNHNY and CDR2 SVGAGI (reference sequence). The CDR3 DNA sequence: TGTGCCAGCAGTTACCGGAGCGAGCAGTACTTC. This translates into CASSYRSEQYF.

The CDR3 coding sequence is TGCGCCAGCAGCCGAGATAGCGGGAGGATTGATACGCAGTATTTT. It encodes CASSRDSGRIDTQYF. This chain uses TRBV4-1 with TRBJ2-3, with 10 bases lining up with TRBD2. V lost 4 bases and J lost 6; bases outside the gene matches: 7. The CDR3 length is 15 residues. From germline, CDR1 is MGHRA and CDR2 YSYEKL.

The rearrangement links TRBV27 to TRBJ1-5; D is undetermined. Trimming stripped 3 bases from V and 8 bases from J, with 8 bases between. The germline CDR1 and CDR2 sequences are MNHEY and SMNVEV (reference sequence). This CDR3 region has 12 residues. CDR3 residues: CASSFPGEPQHF. The CDR3 coding sequence is TGTGCCAGCAGTTTCCCAGGCGAGCCCCAGCATTTT.

This clone was picked up one time. The V and J genes are TRBV19 and TRBJ2-5; D is unclear. CDR3 size: 14 residues. V lost 1 base to trimming and J lost 4 bases, with 10 bases between them. The germline V gene encodes CDR1 LNHDA and CDR2 SQIVND (reference sequence). The CDR3 reads CASSIGGTGETQYF. CDR3 DNA sequence: TGTGCCAGTAGTATAGGTGGAACGGGAGAGACCCAGTACTTC.

This clone was found once. The V call is TRBV28, the J call TRBJ2-2; 7 bases align to TRBD2. Per the germline V gene, CDR1 is MDHEN and CDR2 is SYDVKM. J lost 5 bases, V lost 8 bases, and 11 bases had no gene match. The CDR3 has 15 amino acids. CDR3 bases: TGTGCCAGCCGCCGAGGAGCGGGACTAACCGGGGAGCTGTTTTTT. Translating gives CASRRGAGLTGELFF.